Listed below are T cell receptor beta chains from one sample, sequenced in a study of CD8+ T cells in alopecia areata. Clones were sequenced by immunoSEQ multiplex PCR, and TCRdb holds only the in-frame ones, with some missing. The sample contains roughly 150,000 clones, about 59% of which appear only once. The source was CD8+ T cells sorted from blood, collected at week 4, from a patient treated with tofacitinib. All receptors derive from a human donor with alopecia areata. The CDR3 runs from the conserved cysteine through the conserved F or W. Each record gives: D gene, V gene, J gene, clone size, CDR3 DNA, CDR3 protein. The D gene is left open where the match is weak. Some rows mark clone size as missing; the rest say once, few, many or name a class of expanded clone.

>.|TRBV29-1|TRBJ1-1|.
TGCAGCGTTGAAGATCCTGGGAATGAGGTCGTGGCTTTCTTT
CSVEDPGNEVVAFF
>.|TRBV23-1|TRBJ2-6|few
TGCGCCAGCAGCCCGAGCTCTGGGGCCAACGTCCTGACTTTC
CASSPSSGANVLTF
>.|TRBV27|TRBJ2-1|.
TGTGCCAGCAGTTTTTCGAGTCGGAATGAGCAGTTCTTC
CASSFSSRNEQFF
>.|TRBV27|TRBJ2-7|many
TGTGCCAGCAGCTCAGCGGAGGGAACGATCTCCTTC
CASSSAEGTISF
>.|TRBV19|TRBJ2-7|.
TGTGCCACCGGGCCCCAGGGGTCCTACGAGCAGTACTTC
CATGPQGSYEQYF
>.|TRBV13|TRBJ1-2|.
TGTGCCAGCAGCACTCGACAGGAAAACTATGGCTACACCTTC
CASSTRQENYGYTF
>.|TRBV9|TRBJ2-7|once
TGTGCCAGCAGCGCCCACCCGCTGGACGAGCAGTACTTC
CASSAHPLDEQYF
>.|TRBV4-1|TRBJ2-7|.
TGCGCCAGCAGCCTAGGAAGCTCCTACGAGCAGTACTTC
CASSLGSSYEQYF
>.|TRBV5-6|TRBJ2-6|.
TGTGCCAGCAGCCCCGGGGCAGGTTTTGGGGCCAACGTCCTGACTTTC
CASSPGAGFGANVLTF
>TRBD2|TRBV27|TRBJ2-3|many
TGTGCCAGCAGTTTAGTGGCGGGGGAGCCCTCGGATACGCAGTATTTT
CASSLVAGEPSDTQYF
>TRBD1|TRBV19|TRBJ2-7|.
TGTGCCAGTAGGTTGACAGGGGCAGCCTACGAGCAGTACTTC
CASRLTGAAYEQYF
>.|TRBV7-9|TRBJ1-1|few
TGTGCCAGCCGTGGTAATGAAGCTTTCTTT
CASRGNEAFF
>TRBD1|TRBV19|TRBJ1-6|.
TGTGCCAGTAGTATCCTCCCTCGCGGACAGGCAGTGAATTCACCCCTCCACTTT
CASSILPRGQAVNSPLHF
>TRBD2|TRBV27|TRBJ2-7|.
TGTGCCAGCAGTCCCCTGACTAGCGGGGGCTCCTACGAGCAGTACTTC
CASSPLTSGGSYEQYF
>.|TRBV7-2|TRBJ2-7|.
TGTGCCAGCAGTATCACCCCGCCCAGCTACGAGCAGTACTTC
CASSITPPSYEQYF
>.|TRBV13|TRBJ2-7|.
TGTGCCAGCAGCTTACTGTCCTACGAGCAGTACTTC
CASSLLSYEQYF
>.|TRBV9|TRBJ1-1|.
TGTGCCAGCAGAGGTGGGGCAGGGAGGAATACTGAAGCTTTCTTT
CASRGGAGRNTEAFF
>TRBD1|TRBV23-1|TRBJ2-1|.
TGCGCCAGCAACCCGGGACAGGGGGACAATGAGCAGTTCTTC
CASNPGQGDNEQFF
>.|TRBV4-1|TRBJ2-3|.
TGCGCCAGCAGCCCGTCGCGCCGCACAGATACGCAGTATTTT
CASSPSRRTDTQYF
>.|TRBV25-1|TRBJ1-2|.
TGTGCCAGCAGTCCACCGGGGGCACAGGACCACGCCTTC
CASSPPGAQDHAF
>.|TRBV29-1|TRBJ2-1|few
TGCAGCGCTATAGACTCCAACTCGACCTACAATGAGCAGTTCTTC
CSAIDSNSTYNEQFF
>.|TRBV27|TRBJ1-5|.
TGTGCCAGCAGCCCCACGTGGGGTGGAGATCAGCCCCAGCATTTT
CASSPTWGGDQPQHF
>.|TRBV5-4|TRBJ1-2|.
TGTGCCAGCAGCCTCTTGGGGGCGGACTATGGCTACACCTTC
CASSLLGADYGYTF
>TRBD1|TRBV25-1|TRBJ2-2|.
TGTGCCAGCAGTGAATCAGGGGGTACCGGGGAGCTGTTTTTT
CASSESGGTGELFF
>.|TRBV29-1|TRBJ2-1|.
TGCAGCGCGGCGGACATAGGCTCCTACAATGAGCAGTTCTTC
CSAADIGSYNEQFF
>TRBD2|TRBV6-5|TRBJ2-1|.
TGTGCCAGCAGTTACGGAGCGGGGGGGACATATGAGCAGTTCTTC
CASSYGAGGTYEQFF
>.|TRBV5-1|TRBJ2-5|.
TGCGCCAGCAGGACCGGGCCCGACTCTCAGACCCAGTACTTC
CASRTGPDSQTQYF
>.|TRBV25-1|TRBJ1-1|once
TGTGCCAGCAGTATTGGCAAACTGAACACTGAAGCTTTCTTT
CASSIGKLNTEAFF
>.|TRBV27|TRBJ2-5|.
TGTGCCAGCAGTCTTATAGCGGAGACGCACCAAGAGACCCAGTACTTC
CASSLIAETHQETQYF
>TRBD2|TRBV6-5|TRBJ2-1|few
TGTGCCAGCAGTTACGGGGTAGCGGGAAGCTACAATGAGCAGTTCTTC
CASSYGVAGSYNEQFF
>TRBD1|TRBV27|TRBJ1-3|few
TGTGCCAGCAGTTCAGGGGGCTCTGGAAACACCATATATTTT
CASSSGGSGNTIYF
>.|TRBV29-1|TRBJ1-2|few
TGCAGCGTCTATTACGGGGACTATGGCTACACCTTC
CSVYYGDYGYTF
>TRBD1|TRBV30|TRBJ2-7|.
TGTGCCTGGACCGTTGACAGGGGTGGAATGGAGCAGTACTTC
CAWTVDRGGMEQYF
>.|TRBV27|TRBJ1-5|.
TGTGCCAGCAGTTTTAGAGGGGGGTCCTACAATCAGCCCCAGCATTTT
CASSFRGGSYNQPQHF
>.|TRBV5-1|TRBJ2-1|.
TGCGCCAGCAGCTTGGCGCGTGGTCATATAGCCTACAATGAGCAGTTCTTC
CASSLARGHIAYNEQFF
>.|TRBV29-1|TRBJ1-1|.
TGCAGCGTCGCCTCCAGGGTCGGCACTGAAGCTTTCTTT
CSVASRVGTEAFF
>.|TRBV30|TRBJ2-3|.
TGTGCCTGGGCCGTTGGAGATACGCAGTATTTT
CAWAVGDTQYF
>TRBD1|TRBV7-9|TRBJ1-2|.
TGTGCCAGCAGCTCACAAATGACAGGGGTTAACTATGGCTACACCTTC
CASSSQMTGVNYGYTF
>.|TRBV2|TRBJ2-1|.
TGTGCCAGCAGTGCGGGGCAGGTAGACAATGAGCAGTTCTTC
CASSAGQVDNEQFF
>TRBD2|TRBV13|TRBJ2-5|.
TGTGCCAGCACCGCGACTAGCGGAGAGACCCAGTACTTC
CASTATSGETQYF
>.|TRBV15|TRBJ2-3|.
TGTGCCACCAGTGGAGATGGAGATACGCAGTATTTT
CATSGDGDTQYF